The present entry profiles one TCR beta chain with its context. The data originate from a study of T cell responses to AZD1222 COVID-19 vaccine. Sequenced by immunoSEQ multiplex PCR; TCRdb stores in-frame clones only, minus some. The sample lists some 170,000 clones, 85% to 90% occurring once. The V gene lost 5 bases and the J gene lost 0 bases, with 10 bases spanning the gap. Germline assignment: CDR1 SQVTM and CDR2 ANQGSEA. The CDR3 is 13 residues long. This rearrangement joins TRBV29-1 to TRBJ1-1; D is uncertain. The clonotype was recovered from an adult who received the MenACWY meningococcal vaccine as a control. Material: peripheral blood, obtained 28 days after the second dose of the MenACWY control vaccine. The CDR3 DNA is TGCAGCGTTAAACCCCGAATGAACACTGAAGCTTTCTTT. It is translated as CSVKPRMNTEAFF.